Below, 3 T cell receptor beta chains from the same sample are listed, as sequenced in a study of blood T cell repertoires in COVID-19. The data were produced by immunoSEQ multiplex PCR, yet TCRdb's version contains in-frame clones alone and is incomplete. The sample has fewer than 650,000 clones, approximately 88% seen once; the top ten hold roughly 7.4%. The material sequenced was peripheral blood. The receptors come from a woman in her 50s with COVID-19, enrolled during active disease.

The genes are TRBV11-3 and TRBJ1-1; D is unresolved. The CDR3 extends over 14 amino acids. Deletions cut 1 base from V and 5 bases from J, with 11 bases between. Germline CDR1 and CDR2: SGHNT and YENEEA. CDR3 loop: CASSLGGRRTEAFF. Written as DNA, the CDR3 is TGTGCCAGCAGCTTAGGAGGGAGGAGGACTGAAGCTTTCTTT.

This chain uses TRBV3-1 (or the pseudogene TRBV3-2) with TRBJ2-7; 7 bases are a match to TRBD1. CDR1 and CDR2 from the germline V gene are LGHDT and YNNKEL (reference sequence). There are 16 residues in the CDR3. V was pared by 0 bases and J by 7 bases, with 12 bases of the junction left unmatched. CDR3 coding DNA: TGTGCCAGCAGCCAAGACCCCGGGACAGCCTTAGGGGAGCAGTACTTC. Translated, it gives CASSQDPGTALGEQYF.

The CDR3 here is CAWRGRGIYEQYF. The CDR3 DNA reads TGTGCCTGGAGGGGAAGGGGGATATACGAGCAGTACTTC. The V gene is TRBV30, the J gene TRBJ2-7; a possible D gene is TRBD1 (6 bases). The CDR3 consists of 13 residues. The germline CDR1 and CDR2 sequences are GTSNPN and SVGIG (reference sequence). With 3 bases removed from V and 4 bases from J, the gap between germline ends came to 13 bases.